The T cell receptor (beta chain) described here comes from a study of blood T cell repertoires in COVID-19 (dated by TCRdb to about 2020). Background for the entire study: The collaborator samples originated in the United States, Italy and Spain and spanned the acute and convalescent phases of COVID-19. The material from the prospective study consisted of cDNA or gDNA derived from T cells, B-cell-depleted T cells, or PBMCs. Subjects who had been exposed to COVID-19, were actively infected with it, or had recovered from it provided the deeply sampled blood TCRbeta repertoires that made up the dataset. The repertoires were released in a freely available public database intended as a resource for research on the immune response to SARS-CoV-2. Samples were obtained from the ongoing ImmuneRACE study (first 160 participants) and from about 1,300 subjects provided by 6 global collaborators. A de-identified subject ID, COVID-19 status, age in years and sex were almost always included in the sample metadata. HLA class I and class II types, where available, came from metadata supplied by the sample provider rather than from assay-based typing.

Concerning this clone itself: Its antigen target is currently unknown. No base-level quality is on record; no much larger clone is a single base apart.

TCRbeta CDR3 regions were amplified from genomic DNA by means of the immunoSEQ Assay, a bias-controlled multiplex PCR. The paper's processing steps were these. Within the assay, amplification of reference gene primers was used to estimate how many nucleated cells each sample contained. To quantify the absolute abundance of each unique TCRbeta CDR3 rearrangement, sequence reads were collapsed and filtered. Productive Simpson clonality was computed per sample as the square root of Simpson's diversity index over productive rearrangements. TCRdb took over this immuneACCESS table, retaining in-frame rearrangements with V and J assigned. Such tables are incomplete; in checked studies, under half of the missing clones stem from an unresolved V gene, and the remainder is unexplained. That table gives V, J and clone size, and the DNA gave D and trimming. A total of about 380,000 clones appear in this sample, around 90% of them only once. The ten largest clonotypes hold roughly 1.2% of the sample.

In the germline V gene, CDR1 corresponds to SGHAT and CDR2 to FQNNGV. Ends trimmed: V by 2 bases, J by 0 bases; bases unmatched to a gene: 7. Counted from cysteine to phenylalanine, this CDR3 has 19 amino acids. The retained sequence is limited to the CDR3, 57 bases, with the frame set at the first base. Participants in the prospective study were enrolled through a virtual design, were aged about 18 to 100 years, and lived in approximately 25 United States geographic areas. In the prospective study, cohorts were assigned on the basis of participant-reported clinical history obtained from a screening survey and a study questionnaire. ImmuneRACE Cohort 3 recovered participants were defined by two consecutive negative NP/OP PCR tests, healthcare professional clearance, or symptom resolution. Mobile phlebotomists in the prospective study collected whole blood, serum and a nasopharyngeal or oropharyngeal swab from every participant. Participants in the prospective study had the option to provide additional blood draws and questionnaires over an approximately 2-month period. Before DNA extraction, prospective study blood samples were shipped either frozen or at room temperature.

Study-wide conclusions, independent of this receptor: Clinical and demographic metadata were provided uncurated, with the amount varying by source and participant.

Sequencing was carried out using PBMCs or T cells enriched from blood (not recorded which). The receptor comes from a woman under 30 who had recovered from COVID-19. Recombination joined TRBV11-2 with TRBJ2-2; 12 bases in between match TRBD2. The DNA reads as follows: TGTGCCAGCAGCTTATACCCGACTAGCGGGGGTCCGAACACCGGGGAGCTGTTTTTT. This yields the protein CASSLYPTSGGPNTGELFF.